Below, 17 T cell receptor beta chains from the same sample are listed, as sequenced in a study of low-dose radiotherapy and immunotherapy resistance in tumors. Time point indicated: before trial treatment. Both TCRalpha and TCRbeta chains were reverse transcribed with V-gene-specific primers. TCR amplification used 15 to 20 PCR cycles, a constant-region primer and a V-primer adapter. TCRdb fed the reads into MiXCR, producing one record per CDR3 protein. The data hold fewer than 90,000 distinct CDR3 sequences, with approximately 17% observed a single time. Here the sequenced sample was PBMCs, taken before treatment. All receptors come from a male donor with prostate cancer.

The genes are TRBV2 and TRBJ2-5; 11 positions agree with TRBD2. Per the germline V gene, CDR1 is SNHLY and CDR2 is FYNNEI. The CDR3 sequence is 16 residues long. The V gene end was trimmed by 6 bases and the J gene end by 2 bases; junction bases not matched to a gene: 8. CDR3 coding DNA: TGTGCCAGCAGGATAGCGGGAGGGCCTTGGCAAGAGACCCAGTACTTC. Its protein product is CASRIAGGPWQETQYF.

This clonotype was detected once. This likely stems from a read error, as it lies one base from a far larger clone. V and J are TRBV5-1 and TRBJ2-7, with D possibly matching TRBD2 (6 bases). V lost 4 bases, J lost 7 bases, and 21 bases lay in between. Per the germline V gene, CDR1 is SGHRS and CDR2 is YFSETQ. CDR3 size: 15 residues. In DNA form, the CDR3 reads TGCGCCAGCAGCCCCCCGGGACTTTTCTACAATGAGCAGTACTTC. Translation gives CASSPPGLFYNEQYF. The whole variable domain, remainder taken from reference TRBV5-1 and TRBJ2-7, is KAGVTQTPRYLIKTRGQQVTLSCSPISGHRSVSWYQQTPGQGLQFLFEYFSETQRNKGNFPGRFSGRQFSNSRSEMNVSTLELGDSALYLCASSPPGLFYNEQYFGPGTRLTVT.

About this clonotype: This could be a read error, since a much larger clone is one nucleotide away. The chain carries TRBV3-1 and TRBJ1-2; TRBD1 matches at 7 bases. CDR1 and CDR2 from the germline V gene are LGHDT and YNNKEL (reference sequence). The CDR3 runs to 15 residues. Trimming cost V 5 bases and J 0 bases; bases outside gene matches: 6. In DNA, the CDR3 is TGTGCCAGCAGCAATTTCCAGGGGGCTAACTATGGCTACACCTTC. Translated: CASSNFQGANYGYTF.

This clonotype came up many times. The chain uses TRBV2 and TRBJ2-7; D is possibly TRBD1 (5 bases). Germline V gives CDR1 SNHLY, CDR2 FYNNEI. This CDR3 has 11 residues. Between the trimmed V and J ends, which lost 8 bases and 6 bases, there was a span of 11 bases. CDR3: CASQFRVEQYF. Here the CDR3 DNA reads TGTGCCAGCCAGTTCAGGGTCGAGCAGTACTTC.

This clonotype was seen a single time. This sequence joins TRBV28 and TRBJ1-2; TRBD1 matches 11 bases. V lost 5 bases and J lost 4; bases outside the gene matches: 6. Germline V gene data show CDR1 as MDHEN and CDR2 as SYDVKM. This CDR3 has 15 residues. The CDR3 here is CASSLEGQGAYGYTF. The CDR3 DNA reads TGTGCCAGCAGTCTGGAAGGACAGGGGGCCTATGGCTACACCTTC.

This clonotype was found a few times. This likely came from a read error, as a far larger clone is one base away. CDR3 DNA: TGTGCCAGCAGTTTAGGGGGGAATTACAATGAGCAGTACTTC. Translation gives CASSLGGNYNEQYF. This chain connects TRBV28 to TRBJ2-7; possibly TRBD2 for D (6 bases). CDR1 and CDR2 (germline): MDHEN, SYDVKM. Deletions cut 2 bases from V and 7 bases from J, with 15 bases between. This CDR3 comprises 14 residues. The whole variable domain, filled in from reference TRBV28 and TRBJ2-7, reads DVKVTQSSRYLVKRTGEKVFLECVQDMDHENMFWYRQDPGLGLRLIYFSYDVKMKEKGDIPEGYSVSREKKERFSLILESASTNQTSMYLCASSLGGNYNEQYFGPGTRLTVT.

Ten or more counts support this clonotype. Here the CDR3 reads CASSERPPPHYEQYF. The CDR3 DNA reads as TGTGCCAGCAGTGAACGTCCACCCCCCCACTACGAGCAGTACTTC. This sequence joins TRBV25-1 and TRBJ2-7; D is ambiguous. This CDR3 comprises 15 residues. V was pared by 2 bases and J by 3 bases, with 14 bases between. The germline V gene encodes CDR1 MGHDK and CDR2 SYGVNS.

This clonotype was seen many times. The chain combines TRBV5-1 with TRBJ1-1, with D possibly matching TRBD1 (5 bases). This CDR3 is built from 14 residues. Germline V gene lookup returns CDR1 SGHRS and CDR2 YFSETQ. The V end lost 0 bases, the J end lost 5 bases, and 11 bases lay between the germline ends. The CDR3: CASSLAQGGTEAFF. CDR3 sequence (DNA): TGCGCCAGCAGCTTGGCGCAGGGAGGGACTGAAGCTTTCTTT.

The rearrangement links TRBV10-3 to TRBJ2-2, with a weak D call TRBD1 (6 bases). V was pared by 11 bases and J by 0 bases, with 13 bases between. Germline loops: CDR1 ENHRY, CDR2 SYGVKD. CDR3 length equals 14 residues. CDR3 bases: TGTGCCTCCCGACAGGACGCGAACACCGGGGAGCTGTTTTTT. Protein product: CASRQDANTGELFF.

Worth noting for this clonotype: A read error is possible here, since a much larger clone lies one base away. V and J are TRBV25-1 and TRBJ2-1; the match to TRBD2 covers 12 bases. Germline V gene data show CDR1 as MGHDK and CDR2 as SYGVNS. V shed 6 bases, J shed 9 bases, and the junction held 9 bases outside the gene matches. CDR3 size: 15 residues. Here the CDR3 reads CASSFGLAGICEQFF. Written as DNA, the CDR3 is TGTGCCAGCAGCTTTGGACTAGCGGGGATATGTGAGCAGTTCTTC.

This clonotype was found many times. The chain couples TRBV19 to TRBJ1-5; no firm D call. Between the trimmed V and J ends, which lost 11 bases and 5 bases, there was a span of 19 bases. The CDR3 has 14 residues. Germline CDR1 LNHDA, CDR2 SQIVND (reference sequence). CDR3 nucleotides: TGTGCCGTAGAAGGGCCGGCGAGATATCAGCCCCAGCATTTT. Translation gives CAVEGPARYQPQHF.

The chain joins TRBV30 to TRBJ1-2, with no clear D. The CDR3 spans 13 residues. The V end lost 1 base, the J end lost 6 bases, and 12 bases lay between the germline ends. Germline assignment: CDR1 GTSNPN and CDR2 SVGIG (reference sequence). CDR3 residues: CAWSGSGSDGYTF. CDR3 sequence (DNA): TGTGCCTGGAGTGGCTCGGGGTCTGATGGCTACACCTTC.

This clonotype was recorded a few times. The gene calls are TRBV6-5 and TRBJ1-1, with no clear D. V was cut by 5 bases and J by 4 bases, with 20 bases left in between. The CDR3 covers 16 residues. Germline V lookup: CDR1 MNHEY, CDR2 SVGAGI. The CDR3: CASSERVGTMGTEAFF. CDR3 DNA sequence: TGTGCCAGCAGTGAACGAGTCGGCACCATGGGCACTGAAGCTTTCTTT.

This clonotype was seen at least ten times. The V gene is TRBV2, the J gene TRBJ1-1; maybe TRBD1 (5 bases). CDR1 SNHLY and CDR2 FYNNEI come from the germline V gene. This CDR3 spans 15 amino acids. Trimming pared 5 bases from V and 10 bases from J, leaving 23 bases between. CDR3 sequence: CASSPSTDAGERAFF. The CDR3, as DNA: TGTGCCAGCAGTCCCTCGACAGACGCGGGCGAAAGAGCTTTCTTT.

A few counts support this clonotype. CDR3 in amino acids: CASSRDREFGEQYF. For the CDR3, the DNA is TGTGCCAGCAGCCGGGACCGGGAATTTGGCGAGCAGTACTTC. The chain is built from TRBV9 and TRBJ2-7; either TRBD1 or TRBD2 may supply D (5 bases each). Trimming left V 4 bases short and J 6 bases short, with 17 bases between. The length of the CDR3 is 14 residues. Looked up from germline, CDR1 is SGDLS and CDR2 is YYNGEE.

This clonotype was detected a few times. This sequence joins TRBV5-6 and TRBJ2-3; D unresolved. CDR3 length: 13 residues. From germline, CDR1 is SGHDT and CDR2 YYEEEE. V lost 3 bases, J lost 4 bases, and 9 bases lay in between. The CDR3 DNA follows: TGTGCCAGCAGCTCTCGGTTCGCAGATACGCAGTATTTT. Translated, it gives CASSSRFADTQYF.

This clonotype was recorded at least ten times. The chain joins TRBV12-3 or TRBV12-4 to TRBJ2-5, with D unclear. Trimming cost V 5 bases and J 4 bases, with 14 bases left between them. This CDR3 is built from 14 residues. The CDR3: CASSPSSMRETQYF. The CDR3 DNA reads TGTGCCAGCAGTCCGAGTAGTATGAGAGAGACCCAGTACTTC.